These 27 T cell receptor beta chains were all obtained from the same sample, sequenced in a study of CD8 T cells in Susac syndrome. An input of about 0.5 to 1 ug of RNA was subjected to reverse transcription using random hexamers. In TCRdb, the immunoSEQ multiplex PCR reads were re-called with MiXCR into one record per CDR3 protein. Of about 140,000 distinct CDR3 sequences listed, roughly 94% are singletons. The sample comprised CD8+ T cells from PBMCs. The receptor source for this set is a human donor in good health.

The CDR3 region is CASSLAPTSGNWGKNIQYF. The CDR3 DNA reads TGTGCCAGCAGCTTAGCGCCGACTAGCGGGAATTGGGGTAAAAACATTCAGTACTTC. The chain carries TRBV7-2 and TRBJ2-4; 11 nucleotides line up with TRBD2. CDR1 and CDR2 (germline): SGHTA, FQGNSA. V lost 0 bases to trimming and J lost 4 bases; unmatched junction nucleotides: 11. This CDR3 is built from 19 residues.

The chain links TRBV5-1 to TRBJ2-1, with D possibly being TRBD1 (7 bases). Germline CDR1 is SGHRS and CDR2 is YFSETQ. Trimming removed 0 bases from V and 8 bases from J, with 15 bases in between. This CDR3 comprises 15 residues. CDR3 in DNA: TGCGCCAGCAGCTTGGTCGGGGGCCAGGGGGATGAGCAGTTCTTC. Translation gives CASSLVGGQGDEQFF.

The J gene is TRBJ1-1, the V gene TRBV30; no clear D. The CDR3 length is 12 residues. Germline values: CDR1 GTSNPN, CDR2 SVGIG (reference sequence). Trimming cost V 3 bases and J 5 bases, with 10 bases left between them. CDR3 in DNA: TGTGCCTGGAGACCCGCGGGGACTGAAGCTTTCTTT. This sequence encodes CAWRPAGTEAFF.

This chain connects TRBV7-3 to TRBJ1-1; D gene ambiguous. V shed 5 bases and J shed 8 bases, with 12 bases lying between them. The CDR3 contains 12 residues. From germline, CDR1 is SGHTA and CDR2 FQGTGA. Here the CDR3 reads CASSEPMSEAFF. The CDR3 DNA follows: TGTGCCAGCAGCGAGCCTATGTCAGAAGCTTTCTTT. The full variable domain, completed using reference TRBV7-3 and TRBJ1-1, is GAGVSQTPSNKVTEKGKYVELRCDPISGHTALYWYRQSLGQGPEFLIYFQGTGAADDSGLPNDRFFAVRPEGSVSTLKIQRTERGDSAVYLCASSEPMSEAFFGQGTRLTVV.

The J gene is TRBJ2-1, the V gene TRBV27; 14 bases map to TRBD2. The CDR3 loop spans 15 amino acids. Germline V lookup: CDR1 MNHEY, CDR2 SMNVEV (reference sequence). The junction had 9 bases not matched to a gene; V was cut back by 10 bases and J by 7 bases. CDR3 protein: CATKLGLAGDNEQFF. CDR3 nucleotide sequence: TGTGCCACCAAACTGGGACTAGCGGGAGATAATGAGCAGTTCTTC.

The rearrangement links TRBV2 to TRBJ2-1; tentatively, D is TRBD1 or TRBD2 (6 bases each). This CDR3 contains 19 residues. CDR1 is SNHLY, CDR2 FYNNEI, per germline. V was trimmed by 4 bases and J by 2 bases, leaving 24 bases between them. Here the CDR3 DNA reads TGTGCCAGCAGTGGTACAGGGACGATCCTAGCGTCGCCCTACAATGAGCAGTTCTTC. This sequence encodes CASSGTGTILASPYNEQFF.

The gene calls are TRBV27 and TRBJ2-7, with D perhaps matching TRBD2 (7 bases). The V end was cut by 8 bases, the J end by 3 bases, with 14 bases between. Germline loops: CDR1 MNHEY, CDR2 SMNVEV (reference sequence). There are 13 residues in the CDR3. The CDR3 DNA sequence: TGTGCCAGCCAAAGGGGGGGCAACTACGAGCAGTACTTC. Translated: CASQRGGNYEQYF.

The chain uses TRBV9 and TRBJ2-7, with 11 nucleotides matching TRBD2. The CDR3 runs to 15 residues. Trimming removed 4 bases from V and 3 bases from J; junction bases left unmatched: 6. Germline assignment: CDR1 SGDLS and CDR2 YYNGEE. CDR3 in amino acids: CASSPSGLADYEQYF. For the CDR3, the DNA is TGTGCCAGCAGCCCCTCGGGACTAGCGGACTACGAGCAGTACTTC.

The J gene is TRBJ2-7, the V gene TRBV14; D remains ambiguous. The germline gives CDR1 SGHDN, CDR2 FVKESK. With 2 bases removed from V and 6 bases from J, the gap between germline ends came to 5 bases. This CDR3 region has 11 residues. The CDR3 reads CASSQSREQYF. DNA of the CDR3: TGTGCCAGCAGCCAATCGCGCGAGCAGTACTTC.

This clonotype was observed once. The rearrangement joins TRBV6-5 to TRBJ2-7; D ambiguous. The CDR3 covers 14 residues. Trimming took off 5 bases at V and 2 bases at J, with 13 bases between the two ends. Germline CDR1 is MNHEY and CDR2 is SVGAGI. The DNA for the CDR3 is TGTGCCAGCAGTAGCCCTTACATAACCTACGAGCAGTACTTC. This translates into CASSSPYITYEQYF.

CDR3 sequence reads: CASSFPVVENTGELFF. The DNA for the CDR3 is TGTGCCAGCAGTTTCCCGGTTGTGGAGAACACCGGGGAGCTGTTTTTT. This rearrangement joins TRBV28 to TRBJ2-2, with D uncertain. Germline CDR1 reads MDHEN; CDR2 reads SYDVKM. CDR3 length: 16 amino acids. Trimming cost V 3 bases and J 1 base, with 12 bases left between them.

The V gene is TRBV9, the J gene TRBJ2-7, with a weak D call TRBD1 (5 bases). Germline CDR1 is SGDLS and CDR2 is YYNGEE. V was cut by 3 bases and J by 3 bases, with 16 bases left in between. The CDR3 consists of 15 residues. This CDR3 is CASSADQGSGYEQYF. The CDR3 coding sequence is TGTGCCAGCAGCGCCGACCAGGGTTCGGGCTACGAGCAGTACTTC.

V usage is TRBV5-4 and J usage is TRBJ2-1, with 7 bases fitting TRBD2. V lost 4 bases to trimming and J lost 7 bases; unmatched junction nucleotides: 8. CDR1 and CDR2 from the germline V gene are SGHNT and YYREEE (reference sequence). CDR3 size: 14 residues. CDR3 amino acids: CASSTRLAPNEQFF. In DNA, the CDR3 is TGTGCCAGCAGCACAAGACTAGCCCCTAATGAGCAGTTCTTC.

This chain connects TRBV15 to TRBJ2-1; unclear D gene. Germline lookup yields CDR1 LNHNV and CDR2 YYDKDF (reference sequence). There are 16 residues in the CDR3. Trimming took off 1 base at V and 10 bases at J, with 20 bases between the two ends. DNA for the CDR3: TGTGCCACCAGCAGAGGGGAACCCGGGCCTAATGACGAGCAGTTCTTC. Its translation is CATSRGEPGPNDEQFF.

The genes are TRBV27 and TRBJ1-2; tentative D call: TRBD1 (5 bases). The CDR3 has 13 residues. Deletions cut 2 bases from V and 6 bases from J, with 10 bases between. The germline CDR1 and CDR2 sequences are MNHEY and SMNVEV (reference sequence). The CDR3 DNA reads as TGTGCCAGCAGTTTAATAGGGGAGGATGGCTACACCTTC. The encoded protein is CASSLIGEDGYTF.

V usage is TRBV3-1 and J usage is TRBJ2-3; 9 bases match TRBD2. The germline CDR1 and CDR2 sequences are LGHDT and YNNKEL (reference sequence). Trimming removed 1 base from V and 2 bases from J; junction bases left unmatched: 4. The CDR3 has 16 amino acids. CDR3: CASSQGLGLATDTQYF. The CDR3 DNA follows: TGTGCCAGCAGCCAAGGATTGGGACTAGCCACAGATACGCAGTATTTT.

The CDR3 nucleotides are TGTGCCAGCAGGGCAATTAGAGGGACTAGCGGAGATAATGAGCAGTTCTTC. It is translated as CASRAIRGTSGDNEQFF. The gene calls are TRBV11-2 and TRBJ2-1, with 11 bases fitting TRBD2. The CDR3 covers 17 residues. With 6 bases clipped from V and 7 bases from J, the junction kept 14 bases outside the gene matches. Germline-derived CDR1 and CDR2 are SGHAT and FQNNGV.

The J gene is TRBJ1-2, the V gene TRBV30, with D possibly being TRBD1 (5 bases). The CDR3 consists of 15 residues. Germline CDR1 reads GTSNPN; CDR2 reads SVGIG (reference sequence). V dropped 6 bases and J dropped 3 bases, with 20 bases sitting between them. CDR3 nucleotides: TGTGCCTGTTCATATTTCAAGCAGGGCGACTATGGCTACACCTTC. It codes for CACSYFKQGDYGYTF.

This chain uses TRBV19 with TRBJ2-4; D not certain. V was pared by 4 bases and J by 2 bases, with 9 bases between. The germline V gene has CDR1 LNHDA and CDR2 SQIVND (reference sequence). CDR3 length equals 14 residues. The CDR3 region is CASSTGQTKNIQYF. CDR3 DNA sequence: TGTGCCAGTAGTACGGGCCAAACCAAAAACATTCAGTACTTC.

The V call is TRBV20-1, the J call TRBJ1-2; D unresolved. The CDR3 is 16 amino acids. Trimming cost V 3 bases and J 0 bases, with 17 bases left between them. Per the germline V gene, CDR1 is DFQATT and CDR2 is SNEGSKA (reference sequence). The CDR3 region is CSASHPRTEANYGYTF. The CDR3, as DNA: TGCAGTGCTAGCCATCCGCGGACGGAGGCTAACTATGGCTACACCTTC.

CDR3 loop: CASSFGTSDEQYF. The CDR3 nucleotides read TGTGCCAGCAGCTTTGGGACTAGCGACGAGCAGTACTTC. The chain recombines TRBV11-2 with TRBJ2-7, with 10 nucleotides matching TRBD2. The V and J ends lost 3 bases and 5 bases, in that order; junction bases with no gene match: 1. Germline assignment: CDR1 SGHAT and CDR2 FQNNGV. This CDR3 has 13 amino acids.

This chain links TRBV25-1 with TRBJ2-1; D assignment may be TRBD1 or TRBD2 (5 bases each). Looked up from germline, CDR1 is MGHDK and CDR2 is SYGVNS. V shed 4 bases and J shed 14 bases, with 9 bases lying between them. The CDR3 runs to 10 residues. CDR3 bases: TGTGCCAGCAGTGCGGGACGGGAGTTCTTC. This codes for CASSAGREFF.

The chain couples TRBV6-2 or TRBV6-3 to TRBJ2-1; 7 nucleotides line up with TRBD2. Trimming took 4 bases from V and 5 from J; bases not matched to a gene: 14. Germline V gene sequence: CDR1 MNHEY, CDR2 SVGEGT. The CDR3 sequence is 17 residues long. This CDR3 is CASSWTRLPSGDNEQFF. CDR3 DNA sequence: TGTGCCAGCAGTTGGACGAGGTTGCCTAGCGGCGACAATGAGCAGTTCTTC.

This clonotype was detected only once. This chain links TRBV28 with TRBJ1-2; maybe TRBD1 (6 bases). Trimming removed 6 bases from V and 4 bases from J, with 12 bases in between. Germline CDR1 reads MDHEN; CDR2 reads SYDVKM. The CDR3 is 13 amino acids. In DNA, the CDR3 is TGTGCCAGCAGCCCGAGGGGGTTCTATGGCTACACCTTC. Its protein is CASSPRGFYGYTF.

This clonotype was observed a few times. CDR3 nucleotides: TGTGCCAGCAGTCCCCTTGGAGGGACGGACAACAATGAGCAGTTCTTC. Protein sequence: CASSPLGGTDNNEQFF. This chain links TRBV6-1 with TRBJ2-1; a possible D gene is TRBD2 (6 bases). This CDR3 region has 16 residues. V lost 5 bases, J lost 5 bases, and 19 bases lay in between. Germline V gene lookup returns CDR1 MNHNS and CDR2 SASEGT.

This chain joins TRBV4-1 and TRBJ2-7; no clear D gene. CDR3 length: 16 amino acids. Germline CDR1 and CDR2: MGHRA and YSYEKL. Trimming removed 1 base at V and 0 bases at J, with 13 bases between. The CDR3 DNA is TGCGCCAGCAGCCAAGGGCCTACCCCGAGCTCCTACGAGCAGTACTTC. Protein: CASSQGPTPSSYEQYF.

The V and J genes are TRBV7-3 and TRBJ2-1; 12 nucleotides line up with TRBD2. Germline trimming cut 2 bases from V and 8 bases from J; bases unmatched to any gene: 4. The germline V gene has CDR1 SGHTA and CDR2 FQGTGA. The CDR3 covers 15 residues. The CDR3 region is CASSLGLAGSDEQFF. The DNA for the CDR3 is TGTGCCAGCAGCTTAGGACTAGCGGGATCGGATGAGCAGTTCTTC. Full variable domain (outside the CDR3, taken from reference TRBV7-3 and TRBJ2-1): GAGVSQTPSNKVTEKGKYVELRCDPISGHTALYWYRQSLGQGPEFLIYFQGTGAADDSGLPNDRFFAVRPEGSVSTLKIQRTERGDSAVYLCASSLGLAGSDEQFFGPGTRLTVL.